This TCR beta chain comes out of a study of STAT5B mutations in CD4+ large granular lymphocyte leukemia. Here immunoSEQ multiplex PCR was the method, and the copy in TCRdb shows in-frame clones only, minus some. The data show about 37,000 clones, with 65% to 70% seen just once and 1.5% to 2% held by the top ten. The V and J ends lost 5 bases and 8 bases, in that order; junction bases with no gene match: 5. CDR1 is MGHDK, CDR2 SYGVNS, per germline. This CDR3 contains 13 residues. This clone was picked up a small number of times. The sample was CD4+ T cells from blood buffy coats. J is TRBJ1-4 and V is TRBV25-1; 7 bases line up with TRBD1. The receptor's source is a human donor in good health. CDR3 protein: CASSKTGLEKLFF. In DNA, the CDR3 is TGTGCCAGCAGTAAGACAGGGCTCGAAAAACTGTTTTTT.